This entry describes one T cell receptor (beta chain). Clones were read by immunoSEQ multiplex PCR, and TCRdb kept only the in-frame ones, dropping some. The data show about 320,000 clones, more than 75% seen once. The CDR3 sequence is 15 residues long. Trimming cost V 0 bases and J 4 bases, with 13 bases left between them. CDR1 is LNHNV and CDR2 is YYDKDF in the germline V gene (reference sequence). This sample stems from a study of shared clonotypes between healthy human individuals. The receptor was derived from a man younger than 35 in good health. The chain employs TRBV15 and TRBJ2-7; possible D gene TRBD2, 7 bases. The sequencing sample was made of memory CD8+ T cells sorted from blood. Subset reported: CD45RO+ cells pooled with CCR7-negative TemRA cells. The CDR3 protein is CATSREGGAGYEQYF. The CDR3 DNA reads TGTGCCACCAGCAGAGAGGGGGGGGCCGGGTACGAGCAGTACTTC.